The rows below give T cell receptor beta chains drawn from one sample of a study of graft-versus-host responses after intestinal transplantation. Sequencing was performed with immunoSEQ multiplex PCR; in TCRdb, only in-frame clones are kept and a portion is missing. The repertoire holds 75,000 to 100,000 clones, roughly 92% seen once, with around 0.17% in the top ten. No antigen has been assigned to these receptors. Sequenced here: unstimulated CD4+ T cells sorted from spleen or lymph node cells, sampled before intestinal transplant. The source is a human donor who received an intestinal transplant. Both conserved end residues are part of each CDR3. For some rows the clone size is stated as once, few or many, or as a class when expanded; others skip it.

TRBV6-1,once,TRBJ2-5,CASSEGAGVPETQYF
TRBV2,.,TRBJ2-5,CASSDPWSSGQETQYF
TRBV18,.,TRBJ1-5,CASSPTGGDQPQHF
TRBV5-4,once,TRBJ1-6,CASSADRTYNSPLHF
TRBV12-5,.,TRBJ2-7,CASAPGTSGSYEQYF
TRBV5-1,.,TRBJ2-5,CASSVGLSETQYF
TRBV7-9,.,TRBJ1-2,CASSSARGFGYTF
TRBV7-2,.,TRBJ2-5,CASSLDPTTSARQETQYF
TRBV2,.,TRBJ2-7,CASSEHPGGKYEQYF
TRBV29-1,.,TRBJ1-4,CSVRGGEKLFF
TRBV30,once,TRBJ2-3,CACTTTDTQYF
TRBV18,.,TRBJ2-6,CASSHLPTVGANVLTF
TRBV29-1,.,TRBJ2-5,CSVEQGAGETQYF
TRBV11-3,few,TRBJ2-5,CASSPRRTSGSETQYF
TRBV5-1,.,TRBJ1-1,CASSGDRGGRAFF
TRBV28,.,TRBJ2-3,CASSFRGGVTDTQYF
TRBV6-1,.,TRBJ2-7,CASSWTTGPYEQYF
TRBV5-6,.,TRBJ1-1,CASSLGRNTEAFF
TRBV19,.,TRBJ1-5,CASSIYKRTGGVRIYSNQPQHF
TRBV30,.,TRBJ2-2,CAWSPLYVELFF
TRBV6-5,.,TRBJ1-1,CASIKPGQGTTEAFF
TRBV30,.,TRBJ2-7,CAWRRGKYEQYF